This note documents a single T cell receptor beta chain sequence. The antigen this receptor binds is unknown. The record has no base qualities; no much larger clone is one base away. This sample was sequenced with an Illumina NovaSeq 6000. TCR cDNA was made using 5'RACE template switching, a step that added a universal primer site and unique molecular identifiers. cDNA synthesis was primed from both the TCR alpha and TCR beta constant segments. Two PCR steps were used to amplify libraries, with sample barcodes and sequencing adapters being added in the second step. Sequencing of the libraries was done on either Illumina HiSeq 2500 (2x100 bp) or NovaSeq (2x150 bp). In the original analysis: MIGEC handled demultiplexing of reads and collapsing into UMI consensus sequences, while MiXCR performed V(D)J alignment. Clonotypes responding to the vaccine were identified with edgeR on replicate PBMC samples, with the criteria of FDR below 0.01 and a log2 fold change above 5 up to day 15. Bulk clonotypes were assigned CD4 or CD8 identity according to which sequenced CD4 or CD8 repertoire held them at higher abundance. Using fastp trimming at Q25 and MiXCR clonotype assembly, TCRdb reanalyzed the public sequencing data and kept in-frame beta chains. Each CDR3 protein gets just one entry, which takes the most common genes and DNA from the rows behind it. What appears here as the V and J calls and clone size reflects TCRdb's work, not the paper's. In this sample the table shows approximately 330,000 distinct CDR3 sequences, around 12% of which occur a single time. 3.2% of the sample is taken by the ten largest.

This sample stems from a study of T cells after yellow fever vaccination (dated by TCRdb to the late 2010s). The study in broad terms: The SMART-Seq v4 Ultra Low Input RNA kit was used to prepare libraries from fractions with low cell numbers. To track T-cell clones before and after primary and booster YFV17D yellow fever vaccination, bulk TCR alpha and beta repertoires were sequenced longitudinally. Two healthy male donors, one aged 18 to 30 and one aged 30 to 40 years, made up the cohort. Bulk PBMC replicates and cell subsets were isolated from blood drawn at multiple timepoints before and after both primary and secondary immunization. On the study overall, not on this receptor specifically: A small share of clonotypes was detected in both CD4 and CD8 compartments, with the overlap likely arising from convergent recombination. After the booster, most of the clones that had expanded following primary vaccination were detected again (just under 97% of CD4 and 85% to 90% of CD8), which suggests that memory was broadly maintained. Because the study included only a couple of donors, the extent to which the findings can be generalized is limited. Computational filtering was required because FACS-sorted repertoires could contain abundant contaminating clonotypes from the bulk population. Compared with the primary T-cell response, the secondary T-cell response was faster but weaker, reaching its peak on day 5 rather than on day 15.

The CDR3 contains 12 residues, cysteine and phenylalanine counted. Just the 36-base CDR3 DNA is kept, in frame starting at base 1. V drops 2 bases and J drops 4 bases, leaving 5 bases in between. The CDR1 and CDR2 encoded by the germline V gene are ENHRY and SYGVKD. Read against the paper, the sample's treatment or condition label means: live attenuated yellow fever vaccine strain. PBMCs were isolated from peripheral blood using a standard Ficoll-Paque protocol. Dynabeads CD4 and CD8 positive selection kits were used to isolate the CD4 and CD8 T-cell fractions. TriZol was used to extract RNA from bulk PBMCs, CD4 and CD8 fractions, and dextramer-positive and dextramer-negative fractions.

Sample: CD4+ T cells sorted from PBMCs, taken 15 days after the yellow fever booster vaccination. This chain is built from TRBV10-3 and TRBJ1-2, with the D gene too uncertain to name. This TCR came from a man in his late teens or twenties who received the YFV17D yellow fever vaccine. The sequenced DNA: TGTGCCATCAGTGAGACGGGCTATGGCTACACCTTC. Its translation is CAISETGYGYTF.